Presented here are 20 T cell receptor beta chains from one specimen sequenced in a study of blood T cell repertoires in COVID-19. Assay used: immunoSEQ multiplex PCR; TCRdb lists only in-frame clones, some missing. The table lists around 70,000 clones, roughly 74% of them singletons. The specimen sequenced was peripheral blood. These receptors originate from a human donor in a cohort sampled during active COVID-19.

The rearrangement links TRBV5-1 to TRBJ2-1, with 7 bases identical to TRBD2. Germline CDR1 reads SGHRS; CDR2 reads YFSETQ. The ends lost 7 bases at V and 5 bases at J; junction bases unmatched: 6. This CDR3 is 13 amino acids long. The chain's CDR3 is CASELGGNNEQFF. CDR3 nucleotides: TGCGCCAGCGAGTTGGGGGGGAACAATGAGCAGTTCTTC. The full variable domain, with the rest looked up from reference TRBV5-1 and TRBJ2-1, is KAGVTQTPRYLIKTRGQQVTLSCSPISGHRSVSWYQQTPGQGLQFLFEYFSETQRNKGNFPGRFSGRQFSNSRSEMNVSTLELGDSALYLCASELGGNNEQFFGPGTRLTVL.

The CDR3 loop is CASGGPGMNTEAFF. CDR3 nucleotide sequence: TGTGCCAGCGGAGGACCGGGAATGAACACTGAAGCTTTCTTT. This chain uses TRBV28 with TRBJ1-1; D unclear. With 8 bases removed from V and 0 bases from J, the gap between germline ends came to 13 bases. The germline CDR1 and CDR2 sequences are MDHEN and SYDVKM. The CDR3 is 14 amino acids.

The chain employs TRBV15 and TRBJ1-3, with D uncertain. Between the trimmed V and J ends, which lost 1 base and 0 bases, there was a span of 7 bases. The CDR3 sequence is 15 residues long. The germline CDR1 and CDR2 sequences are LNHNV and YYDKDF (reference sequence). CDR3 sequence: CATSRGANSGNTIYF. In DNA form, the CDR3 reads TGTGCCACCAGCAGAGGGGCTAACTCTGGAAACACCATATATTTT.

V gene TRBV30 combines with J gene TRBJ2-7; 8 nucleotides line up with TRBD1. CDR1 is GTSNPN, CDR2 SVGIG, per germline (reference sequence). This CDR3 is built from 16 residues. With 1 base clipped from V and 6 bases from J, the junction kept 14 bases outside the gene matches. In nucleotides, the CDR3 is TGTGCCTGGAGTGCGGACTCGACAGGGGCGGGCGGCGAGCAGTACTTC. Its protein product is CAWSADSTGAGGEQYF.

The genes are TRBV5-4 and TRBJ2-5; perhaps TRBD1 as D (5 bases). Germline values: CDR1 SGHNT, CDR2 YYREEE (reference sequence). V dropped 4 bases and J dropped 1 base, with 8 bases sitting between them. The CDR3 covers 13 residues. The CDR3 loop is CASSPTVQETQYF. For the CDR3, the DNA is TGTGCCAGCAGCCCGACAGTCCAAGAGACCCAGTACTTC. The variable domain in full, completed from reference TRBV5-4 and TRBJ2-5, reads ETGVTQSPTHLIKTRGQQVTLRCSSQSGHNTVSWYQQALGQGPQFIFQYYREEENGRGNFPPRFSGLQFPNYSSELNVNALELDDSALYLCASSPTVQETQYFGPGTRLLVL.

The table lists this clone with a count of one. The chain is built from TRBV5-6 and TRBJ2-7, with 7 positions matching TRBD1. Germline lookup yields CDR1 SGHDT and CDR2 YYEEEE. CDR3 length: 15 amino acids. V lost 2 bases, J lost 6 bases, and 11 bases stayed unmatched. The CDR3 sequence is CASSFWGTAVGEQYF. In DNA form, the CDR3 reads TGTGCCAGCAGCTTCTGGGGGACAGCGGTCGGCGAGCAGTACTTC.

The genes are TRBV11-2 and TRBJ2-7, with TRBD1 matching 7 bases. With 3 bases clipped from V and 4 bases from J, the junction kept 12 bases outside the gene matches. CDR3 length: 16 residues. Germline CDR1 and CDR2: SGHAT and FQNNGV. CDR3: CASSLRGGQAIYEQYF. CDR3 nucleotides: TGTGCCAGCAGCTTGAGGGGTGGACAGGCTATATACGAGCAGTACTTC.

V gene TRBV27 combines with J gene TRBJ1-3, with a possible D match to TRBD1 (6 bases). Trimming stripped 6 bases from V and 3 bases from J, with 12 bases between. The CDR3 extends over 14 amino acids. Germline lookup yields CDR1 MNHEY and CDR2 SMNVEV (reference sequence). As DNA, the CDR3 is TGTGCCAGCAGCCTGCAGGGGTTTGGAAACACCATATATTTT. It translates to CASSLQGFGNTIYF.

V and J are TRBV6-1 and TRBJ2-3; 7 positions match TRBD1. CDR1 is MNHNS and CDR2 is SASEGT in the germline V gene. The CDR3 loop spans 13 amino acids. V lost 7 bases and J lost 0; bases outside the gene matches: 1. Here the CDR3 reads CASKTGSTDTQYF. The CDR3 DNA follows: TGTGCCAGCAAGACAGGGAGCACAGATACGCAGTATTTT.

The gene calls are TRBV29-1 and TRBJ2-7; D unclear. Germline V gives CDR1 SQVTM, CDR2 ANQGSEA. This CDR3 comprises 14 residues. V was pared by 3 bases and J by 0 bases, with 12 bases between. This chain's CDR3 is CSVDCRQNSYEQYF. The CDR3 DNA is TGCAGCGTTGATTGTCGCCAGAACTCCTACGAGCAGTACTTC.

V is TRBV12-2 and J is TRBJ2-3; the D segment call TRBD2 is taken from the table without a DNA check. TRBV12-2 is noted as a pseudogene. The CDR3 extends over 18 amino acids. The CDR3 spells CASRSPGSGRACEDTQYF. The CDR3 DNA is TGTGCAAGTCGCTCCCCGGGTAGCGGGAGGGCCTGTGAAGATACGCAGTATTTT.

The chain uses TRBV6-4 and TRBJ1-2; perhaps TRBD1 as D (5 bases). The length of the CDR3 is 15 residues. V shed 6 bases and J shed 2 bases, with 16 bases lying between them. In germline, CDR1 is MRHNA, CDR2 SNTAGT. CDR3 sequence: CASRPSGGANYGYTF. The CDR3, as DNA: TGTGCCAGCAGGCCCTCGGGGGGAGCCAACTATGGCTACACCTTC.

This clone was seen only once. The chain joins TRBV5-4 to TRBJ2-3; D uncertain. The CDR3 loop spans 16 amino acids. The germline gives CDR1 SGHNT, CDR2 YYREEE (reference sequence). Trimming took 0 bases from V and 1 from J, leaving 12 bases between them. In DNA, the CDR3 is TGTGCCAGCAGCTTGGCCTTGGGCCTGGGCACAGATACGCAGTATTTT. Its protein product is CASSLALGLGTDTQYF.

This chain links TRBV19 with TRBJ2-7; 9 bases fit TRBD1. V shed 5 bases and J 2 bases; nucleotides not matched to a gene: 7. Germline CDR1 is LNHDA and CDR2 is SQIVND (reference sequence). The CDR3 has 15 residues. The CDR3 is CASSSTTGGTYEQYF. Written as DNA, the CDR3 is TGTGCCAGTAGTTCCACGACAGGGGGGACCTACGAGCAGTACTTC.

The rearrangement links TRBV23-1 to TRBJ2-3; TRBD2 matches 9 bases. TRBV23-1 belongs to the ORF category, with a function that is uncertain. This CDR3 has 14 residues. V trimming: 4 bases; J trimming: 1 base; junction bases outside the gene matches: 0. The chain's CDR3 is CASSRTSGTDTQYF. CDR3 sequence (DNA): TGCGCCAGCAGTCGGACTAGCGGCACAGATACGCAGTATTTT.

The sample holds a few counts of this clone. The genes are TRBV11-3 and TRBJ2-1; 8 bases are a match to TRBD2. The CDR3 has 15 residues. CDR1 and CDR2 from the germline V gene are SGHNT and YENEEA. Losses at the gene ends were 5 bases for V and 2 bases for J; bases not matched to a gene: 5. The CDR3 DNA reads as TGTGCCAGCAGCCGGAGCGGGAGCGCCTACAATGAGCAGTTCTTC. The encoded protein is CASSRSGSAYNEQFF.

This clone is a singleton in its sample. This chain joins TRBV6-5 and TRBJ2-7; possible D gene TRBD1, 5 bases. Trimming took 2 bases from V and 3 from J, leaving 14 bases between them. The CDR3 is made up of 15 amino acids. CDR1 MNHEY and CDR2 SVGAGI come from the germline V gene. Here the CDR3 reads CASSYKTEKFYEQYF. CDR3 nucleotides: TGTGCCAGCAGTTACAAGACAGAGAAATTCTACGAGCAGTACTTC.

The chain joins TRBV18 to TRBJ1-5; 11 bases map to TRBD1. The J segment lost 4 bases and the V segment lost 5 bases, leaving 4 bases of the junction unmatched. CDR1 KGHSH and CDR2 LQKENI come from the germline V gene. The CDR3 covers 15 residues. CDR3 protein: CASSRGQGVNQPQHF. CDR3 DNA: TGTGCCAGCTCAAGGGGACAGGGGGTAAATCAGCCCCAGCATTTT.

V and J are TRBV6-5 and TRBJ2-5, with D possibly TRBD2 on 5 matching bases. The V end lost 2 bases, the J end lost 7 bases, and 17 bases lay between the germline ends. This CDR3 has 15 residues. Germline V lookup: CDR1 MNHEY, CDR2 SVGAGI. CDR3 region: CASSYGEGGVGTQYF. The CDR3 DNA is TGTGCCAGCAGTTACGGTGAGGGCGGCGTGGGGACCCAGTACTTC.

Concerning this clone: The identical CDR3 is also encoded by other nucleotide sequences in the sample. The V gene is TRBV18, the J gene TRBJ2-7, with a weak D call TRBD1 (6 bases). The V and J ends lost 2 bases and 5 bases respectively, with 10 bases between them. Germline V CDR1 and CDR2: KGHSH, LQKENI. This CDR3 spans 13 amino acids. The CDR3 loop reads CASSPKQGNEQYF. CDR3 DNA: TGTGCCAGCTCACCAAAACAGGGCAACGAGCAGTACTTC.